This TCR beta chain is from a study of blood T cell repertoires in COVID-19. Germline CDR1 and CDR2: PRHDT and FYEKMQ (reference sequence). This CDR3 has 14 residues. The V end lost 0 bases, the J end lost 11 bases, and 13 bases lay between the germline ends. Produced via immunoSEQ multiplex PCR; TCRdb's table is partial and in-frame only. The sample carries about 220,000 clones, around 84% recorded once. Sequencing was done on a sample of peripheral blood. This clonotype was obtained from a woman aged 60 to 75 who had recovered from COVID-19. The chain is built from TRBV13 and TRBJ1-4, with a weak D call TRBD1 (5 bases). This CDR3 reads CASSLGLPGQKLFF. As DNA, the CDR3 is TGTGCCAGCAGCTTAGGCCTACCAGGGCAGAAACTGTTTTTT.